A selection of T cell receptor beta chains follows, all from one sample in a study of cytomegalovirus exposure and HLA in healthy donors. Here immunoSEQ multiplex PCR was the method, and the copy in TCRdb shows in-frame clones only, minus some. The sample has about 100,000 clones, around 80% seen once. The sequencing input was PBMCs. The receptors derive from a woman aged 60 to 75 in good health and CMV-seronegative. CDR3s include the opening cysteine and the closing phenylalanine or tryptophan. Fields, in order: J gene, D gene, V gene, clone size, CDR3 DNA, CDR3 protein. A D gene is named only where the DNA matches it firmly. Expanded clones get a size class; other rows say once, few or many, or leave the size out.

j_call: TRBJ2-1
d_call: -
v_call: TRBV19
clone_size: -
cdr3_nt: TGTGCCAGTAGTATGGGCTGGGACAATGAGCAGTTCTTC
cdr3_aa: CASSMGWDNEQFF

j_call: TRBJ1-1
d_call: TRBD1
v_call: TRBV19
clone_size: -
cdr3_nt: TGTGCCAGTAGTCTTCCCGGGACAGGTGAAGCTTTCTTT
cdr3_aa: CASSLPGTGEAFF

j_call: TRBJ2-7
d_call: TRBD2
v_call: TRBV19
clone_size: -
cdr3_nt: TGTGCCAGTAACAGAAGGGGAGCGGGAGATCACGAGCAGTACTTC
cdr3_aa: CASNRRGAGDHEQYF

j_call: TRBJ1-1
d_call: -
v_call: TRBV6-5
clone_size: -
cdr3_nt: TGTGCCAGCAGACTGGGGCTCCCGGGCACTGAAGCTTTCTTT
cdr3_aa: CASRLGLPGTEAFF

j_call: TRBJ2-7
d_call: TRBD2
v_call: TRBV5-6
clone_size: -
cdr3_nt: TGTGCCAGCAGCTTCGGACTAGGGGTAAGCGGGATAAGGGAGCAGTACTTC
cdr3_aa: CASSFGLGVSGIREQYF

j_call: TRBJ2-3
d_call: TRBD2
v_call: TRBV25-1
clone_size: few
cdr3_nt: TGTGCCAGCAGTGGTGTGAGCGGGATGGTTGGCACAGATACGCAGTATTTT
cdr3_aa: CASSGVSGMVGTDTQYF

j_call: TRBJ2-3
d_call: TRBD1
v_call: TRBV10-2
clone_size: -
cdr3_nt: TGCGCCAGCAGTGAGCCTGGGACAGGCCGAGAGGTTAGCACAGATACGCAGTATTTT
cdr3_aa: CASSEPGTGREVSTDTQYF

j_call: TRBJ2-7
d_call: TRBD2
v_call: TRBV28
clone_size: -
cdr3_nt: TGTGCCAGCAGTGGGACTAGCGGGACCCCCTACGAGCAGTACTTC
cdr3_aa: CASSGTSGTPYEQYF

j_call: TRBJ2-1
d_call: TRBD2
v_call: TRBV6-1
clone_size: -
cdr3_nt: TGTGCCAGCAGTGGGGAGCGGGGCGGTGAGCAGTTCTTC
cdr3_aa: CASSGERGGEQFF

j_call: TRBJ2-7
d_call: -
v_call: TRBV15
clone_size: -
cdr3_nt: TGTGCCACCAGCAGAGATGGCAACGGGGGGCTGAACTACGAGCAGTACTTC
cdr3_aa: CATSRDGNGGLNYEQYF

j_call: TRBJ1-5
d_call: TRBD1
v_call: TRBV10-3
clone_size: -
cdr3_nt: TGTGCCACCACAGGGGAGAGCAATCAGCCCCAGCATTTT
cdr3_aa: CATTGESNQPQHF

j_call: TRBJ1-2
d_call: TRBD1
v_call: TRBV5-6
clone_size: -
cdr3_nt: TGTGCCAGCAGCTTCCGGGACAGCTATGGCTACACCTTC
cdr3_aa: CASSFRDSYGYTF

j_call: TRBJ1-1
d_call: -
v_call: TRBV29-1
clone_size: -
cdr3_nt: TGCAGCGTGGCAGGGGAGCCTAACACTGAAGCTTTCTTT
cdr3_aa: CSVAGEPNTEAFF

j_call: TRBJ1-3
d_call: TRBD1
v_call: TRBV19
clone_size: -
cdr3_nt: TGTGCCAGTAGTCACAGGGGACGGAACACCATATATTTT
cdr3_aa: CASSHRGRNTIYF

j_call: TRBJ1-2
d_call: -
v_call: TRBV6-5
clone_size: -
cdr3_nt: TGTGCCAGCAGTTACTCGAGGCAGGGAACTAACTATGGCTACACCTTC
cdr3_aa: CASSYSRQGTNYGYTF

j_call: TRBJ1-1
d_call: TRBD1
v_call: TRBV30
clone_size: -
cdr3_nt: TGTGCCGGACAGGGGGCTACAACTGAAGCTTTCTTT
cdr3_aa: CAGQGATTEAFF

j_call: TRBJ2-3
d_call: -
v_call: TRBV19
clone_size: -
cdr3_nt: TGTGCCAGTAGTTATAGCGCAGATACGCAGTATTTT
cdr3_aa: CASSYSADTQYF

j_call: TRBJ2-1
d_call: -
v_call: TRBV30
clone_size: -
cdr3_nt: TGTGCCTGGGCCCCGACAGGCGAGGGTGAGCAGTTCTTC
cdr3_aa: CAWAPTGEGEQFF

j_call: TRBJ2-5
d_call: -
v_call: TRBV28
clone_size: -
cdr3_nt: TGTGCCAGCAGCTTGACAGCATCCGACTCTAGGGCCGCCCCAGGGACCCAGTACTTC
cdr3_aa: CASSLTASDSRAAPGTQYF

j_call: TRBJ2-2
d_call: TRBD2
v_call: TRBV6-5
clone_size: -
cdr3_nt: TGTGCCAGCAGTTACTCCCCCAGGACTAGGACCGGGGAGCTGTTTTTT
cdr3_aa: CASSYSPRTRTGELFF

j_call: TRBJ1-2
d_call: TRBD1
v_call: TRBV7-9
clone_size: few
cdr3_nt: TGTGCCAGCAGCTTAGGAGCAGACAGGGACGGCTACACCTTC
cdr3_aa: CASSLGADRDGYTF

j_call: TRBJ1-1
d_call: TRBD1
v_call: TRBV27
clone_size: -
cdr3_nt: TGTGCCAGCAGCCAAGGACAGGGGGCCTTAGGGACTGAAGCTTTCTTT
cdr3_aa: CASSQGQGALGTEAFF

j_call: TRBJ2-1
d_call: -
v_call: TRBV9
clone_size: -
cdr3_nt: TGTGCCAGCAGCGTAGTCGGAGGTTTCAATGAGCAGTTCTTC
cdr3_aa: CASSVVGGFNEQFF

j_call: TRBJ1-2
d_call: TRBD1
v_call: TRBV11-2
clone_size: -
cdr3_nt: TGTGCCAGCAGCTTACAGGGGGCGCATGGCTACACCTTC
cdr3_aa: CASSLQGAHGYTF

j_call: TRBJ2-4
d_call: TRBD1
v_call: TRBV6-1
clone_size: -
cdr3_nt: TGTGCCAGCAGTTGGAAGGGGGCTGGCATTCAGTACTTC
cdr3_aa: CASSWKGAGIQYF

j_call: TRBJ2-7
d_call: -
v_call: TRBV10-3
clone_size: -
cdr3_nt: TGTGCCATCAGTGCGGGGAGCGAGCAGTACTTC
cdr3_aa: CAISAGSEQYF

j_call: TRBJ1-2
d_call: TRBD1
v_call: TRBV2
clone_size: -
cdr3_nt: TGTGCCAGCAGTGAAGGTATCGGAGGGACAGTCCCGTATGGCTACACCTTC
cdr3_aa: CASSEGIGGTVPYGYTF

j_call: TRBJ1-2
d_call: -
v_call: TRBV29-1
clone_size: once
cdr3_nt: TGCAGCGTTGATGTGGGGGCGGACTATGGCTACACCTTC
cdr3_aa: CSVDVGADYGYTF

j_call: TRBJ2-7
d_call: -
v_call: TRBV19
clone_size: -
cdr3_nt: TGTGCCAGTAGTATTAACAGGGCCCCCTACGAGCAGTACTTC
cdr3_aa: CASSINRAPYEQYF

j_call: TRBJ1-4
d_call: -
v_call: TRBV2
clone_size: few
cdr3_nt: TGTGCCAGCAAGGCGGCCGCTAATGAAAAACTGTTTTTT
cdr3_aa: CASKAAANEKLFF

j_call: TRBJ2-1
d_call: -
v_call: TRBV9
clone_size: -
cdr3_nt: TGTGCCAGCAGCGCCCCTCCGAGCAATGAGCAGTTCTTC
cdr3_aa: CASSAPPSNEQFF

j_call: TRBJ2-7
d_call: -
v_call: TRBV7-2
clone_size: -
cdr3_nt: TGTGCCAGCAGCAAAGGGGCTTCAGTGTGGGAGCAGTACTTC
cdr3_aa: CASSKGASVWEQYF

j_call: TRBJ2-3
d_call: -
v_call: TRBV2
clone_size: -
cdr3_nt: TGTGCCAGCAGGGAAGATTATACAGATACGCAGTATTTT
cdr3_aa: CASREDYTDTQYF

j_call: TRBJ1-2
d_call: -
v_call: TRBV6-5
clone_size: -
cdr3_nt: TGTGCCAGCAGTTACTCGGTTCCGCCGGGATATGGCTACACCTTC
cdr3_aa: CASSYSVPPGYGYTF

j_call: TRBJ2-7
d_call: -
v_call: TRBV11-2
clone_size: once
cdr3_nt: TGTGCCAGCAGCTTTCTTAGCGCAGTAAGCTCCTACGAGCAGTACTTC
cdr3_aa: CASSFLSAVSSYEQYF

j_call: TRBJ2-1
d_call: TRBD2
v_call: TRBV9
clone_size: -
cdr3_nt: TGTGCCAGCAGCGTAGGGGCTAGCGGGAGTCCTAATGAGCAGTTCTTC
cdr3_aa: CASSVGASGSPNEQFF

j_call: TRBJ1-2
d_call: TRBD1
v_call: TRBV6-5
clone_size: once
cdr3_nt: TGTGCCAGCAGTCGCCAGGGGGCGGCGGACTATGGCTACACCTTC
cdr3_aa: CASSRQGAADYGYTF